These T cell receptor beta chains were read from a single sample in a study of blood T cells in healthy people across ages. TCRdb redid the calling of the 5' RACE reads with MiXCR, one entry per CDR3 protein. In the table there are hundreds of thousands of distinct CDR3 sequences, less than 35% of which are singletons. The material sequenced was blood. The receptors come from a woman aged 80 or over in good health. CDR3s include the opening cysteine and the closing phenylalanine or tryptophan. A D gene is named only where the DNA matches it firmly. The size field is filled for only some rows; it gives once, few, many or a size class.

J gene	V gene	D gene	clone size	CDR3 protein	CDR3 DNA
TRBJ2-1	TRBV9	TRBD2	-	CASSATSGGAGKQFF	TGTGCCAGCAGCGCGACTAGCGGGGGGGCGGGTAAGCAGTTCTTC
TRBJ2-1	TRBV11-2	-	-	CASSLLAAGEQFF	TGTGCCAGCAGCTTGTTGGCCGCGGGTGAGCAGTTCTTC
TRBJ1-2	TRBV14	TRBD1	few	CASSQWGQPNYGYTF	TGTGCCAGCAGCCAATGGGGACAGCCCAACTATGGCTACACCTTC
TRBJ2-5	TRBV27	TRBD2	-	CAGSLSWVGGRYF	TGTGCCGGCAGTTTATCGTGGGTGGGAGGGCGGTACTTC
TRBJ2-5	TRBV5-1	-	-	CANSGEWETQYF	TGCGCCAACAGCGGAGAGTGGGAGACCCAGTACTTT
TRBJ1-2	TRBV3-1	-	many	CASNGGALGYTF	TGTGCCAGCAATGGGGGAGCGCTTGGCTACACCTTC
TRBJ2-1	TRBV29-1	TRBD1	-	CSARSRGRINEQFF	TGCAGCGCTAGATCAAGGGGGCGAATCAATGAGCAGTTCTTC
TRBJ2-7	TRBV5-5	-	many	CASSLQGVREQYF	TGTGCCAGCAGCTTACAGGGTGTCCGCGAGCAGTACTTC
TRBJ2-3	TRBV20-1	TRBD1	many	CSARQGAPQYF	TGCAGTGCTCGACAGGGGGCGCCGCAGTATTTT
TRBJ2-3	TRBV7-2	TRBD1	many	CASSLAGTGGYF	TGTGCCAGCAGCTTAGCCGGGACAGGTGGGTATTTT
TRBJ2-3	TRBV3-1	TRBD2	-	CASSHLAASGGVWSKDTQYF	TGTGCCAGCAGCCACCTCGCCGCCAGCGGGGGGGTATGGAGCAAAGATACGCAGTATTTT
TRBJ1-2	TRBV28	TRBD1	many	CASSPLGQGGRSDGYTF	TGTGCCAGCAGTCCCCTAGGACAGGGAGGGAGGTCGGATGGCTACACCTTC
TRBJ2-2	TRBV6-5	TRBD1	once	CASKGDRQNTGELFF	TGTGCCAGCAAAGGGGACAGGCAGAACACCGGGGAGCTGTTTTTT
TRBJ2-5	TRBV11-2	-	many	CASSLVGGGKETQYF	TGTGCCAGCAGCTTAGTTGGTGGGGGGAAAGAGACCCAGTACTTC
TRBJ2-7	TRBV6-1	TRBD1	few	CASRTGIYEQYF	TGTGCCAGCCGGACAGGCATCTACGAGCAGTACTTC
TRBJ1-1	TRBV7-2	-	few	CASNLQGLNTEAFF	TGTGCCAGCAACCTACAGGGCTTGAACACTGAAGCTTTCTTT
TRBJ2-1	TRBV7-2	TRBD1	many	CASSLVGGAYNEQFF	TGTGCCAGCAGCTTGGTAGGGGGCGCCTACAATGAGCAGTTCTTC
TRBJ2-7	TRBV30	TRBD2	few	CAWRVIAGGSYEQYF	TGTGCCTGGAGGGTGATAGCGGGGGGCTCCTACGAGCAGTACTTC
TRBJ2-5	TRBV6-5	TRBD1	few	CASTGTGRWETQYF	TGTGCCAGCACCGGGACAGGGCGATGGGAGACCCAGTACTTC
TRBJ1-2	TRBV29-1	TRBD1	many	CSARTGDTYGYTF	TGCAGCGCTCGGACAGGGGATACATATGGCTACACCTTC
TRBJ2-2	TRBV18	-	few	CASSPRRGNTGELFF	TGTGCCAGCTCACCACGCCGGGGGAACACCGGGGAGCTGTTTTTT
TRBJ2-5	TRBV7-2	TRBD1	few	CASSLETGRRYF	TGTGCCAGCAGCTTAGAGACAGGGCGTCGGTACTTC
TRBJ2-1	TRBV11-3	-	few	CASSLEEGLNEQFF	TGTGCCAGCAGCTTAGAAGAGGGGCTAAATGAGCAGTTCTTC
TRBJ2-5	TRBV12-3/TRBV12-4	-	-	CASRILEVQYF	TGTGCCAGCAGGATATTAGAGGTGCAGTACTTC